This entry describes one T cell receptor beta chain. The source of the sample is a study of cytomegalovirus exposure and HLA in healthy donors. Study summary: Within an early data release were around 87 million unique TCRs drawn from HLA-typed donors.

V lost 0 bases and J lost 4; bases outside the gene matches: 5. This CDR3 spans 16 amino acids. Germline lookup yields CDR1 SGHAT and CDR2 FQNNGV. Amplification used 60 Vbeta primers and 13 Jbeta primers. Generated by immunoSEQ multiplex PCR, the TCRdb table keeps only in-frame clones and is missing some. The sample lists about 140,000 clones, roughly four fifths occurring once. The material sequenced was PBMCs. This TCR was recovered from a man aged 18 to 29 in good health and CMV-seropositive. This chain uses TRBV11-2 with TRBJ2-7; 11 bases fit TRBD1. The CDR3 DNA reads as TGTGCCAGCAGCTTAGAAGGACAGGGGGCGCGATACGAGCAGTACTTC. This gives the protein CASSLEGQGARYEQYF.